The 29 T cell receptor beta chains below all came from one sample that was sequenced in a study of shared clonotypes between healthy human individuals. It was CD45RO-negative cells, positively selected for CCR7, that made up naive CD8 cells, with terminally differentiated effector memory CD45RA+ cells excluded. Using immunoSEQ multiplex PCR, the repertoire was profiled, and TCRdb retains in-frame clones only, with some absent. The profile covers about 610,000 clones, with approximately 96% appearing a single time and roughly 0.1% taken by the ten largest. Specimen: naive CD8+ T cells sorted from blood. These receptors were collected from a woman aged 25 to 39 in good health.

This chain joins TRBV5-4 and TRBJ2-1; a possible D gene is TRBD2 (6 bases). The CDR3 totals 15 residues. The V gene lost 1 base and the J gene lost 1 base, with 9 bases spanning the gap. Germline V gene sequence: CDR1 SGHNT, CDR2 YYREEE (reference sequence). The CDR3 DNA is TGTGCCAGCAGCTTGCGCGGACTATCCTACAATGAGCAGTTCTTC. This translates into CASSLRGLSYNEQFF.

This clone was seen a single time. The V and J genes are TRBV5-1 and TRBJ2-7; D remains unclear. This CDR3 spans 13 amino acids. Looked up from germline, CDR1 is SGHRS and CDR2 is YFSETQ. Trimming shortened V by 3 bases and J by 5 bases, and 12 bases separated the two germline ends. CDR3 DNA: TGCGCCAGCAGCTCCCCGGGTCGGGACGAGCAGTACTTC. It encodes CASSSPGRDEQYF.

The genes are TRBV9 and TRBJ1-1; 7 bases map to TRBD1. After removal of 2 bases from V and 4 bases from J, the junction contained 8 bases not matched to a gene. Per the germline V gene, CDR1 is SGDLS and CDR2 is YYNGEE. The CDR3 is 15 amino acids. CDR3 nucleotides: TGTGCCAGCAGCGTGGGACAGATGGGTGTCACTGAAGCTTTCTTT. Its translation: CASSVGQMGVTEAFF.

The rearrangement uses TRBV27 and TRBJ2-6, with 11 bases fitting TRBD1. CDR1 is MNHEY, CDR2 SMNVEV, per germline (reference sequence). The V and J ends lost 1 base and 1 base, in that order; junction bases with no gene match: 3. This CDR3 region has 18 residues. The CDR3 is CASSLLGTGGSGANVLTF. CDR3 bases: TGTGCCAGCAGTTTATTGGGGACAGGGGGGTCTGGGGCCAACGTCCTGACTTTC.

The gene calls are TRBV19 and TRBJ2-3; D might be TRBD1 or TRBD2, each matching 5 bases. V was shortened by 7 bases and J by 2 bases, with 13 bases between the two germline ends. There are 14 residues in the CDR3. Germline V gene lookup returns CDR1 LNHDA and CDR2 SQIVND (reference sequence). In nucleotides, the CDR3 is TGTGCCAGTACGACGGGACGACCCACAGATACGCAGTATTTT. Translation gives CASTTGRPTDTQYF.

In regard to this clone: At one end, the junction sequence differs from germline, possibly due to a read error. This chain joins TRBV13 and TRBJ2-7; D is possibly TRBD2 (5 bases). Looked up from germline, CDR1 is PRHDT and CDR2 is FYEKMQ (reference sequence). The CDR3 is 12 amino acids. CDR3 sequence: CASSLGLATQYF. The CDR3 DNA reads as TGTGCCAGCAGCCTAGGACTTGCAACGCAGTACTTC.

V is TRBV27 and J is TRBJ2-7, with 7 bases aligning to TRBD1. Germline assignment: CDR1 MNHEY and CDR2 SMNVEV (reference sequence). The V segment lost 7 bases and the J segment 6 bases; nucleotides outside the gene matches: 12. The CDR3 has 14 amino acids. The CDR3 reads CASTPGTAPLEQYF. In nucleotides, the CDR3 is TGTGCCAGCACCCCCGGGACAGCCCCTCTCGAGCAGTACTTC.

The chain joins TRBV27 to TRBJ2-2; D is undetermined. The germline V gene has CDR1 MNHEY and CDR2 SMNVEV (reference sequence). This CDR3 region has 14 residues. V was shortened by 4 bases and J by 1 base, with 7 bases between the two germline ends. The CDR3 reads CASSSRQNTGELFF. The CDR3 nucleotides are TGTGCCAGCAGTTCTCGACAGAACACCGGGGAGCTGTTTTTT.

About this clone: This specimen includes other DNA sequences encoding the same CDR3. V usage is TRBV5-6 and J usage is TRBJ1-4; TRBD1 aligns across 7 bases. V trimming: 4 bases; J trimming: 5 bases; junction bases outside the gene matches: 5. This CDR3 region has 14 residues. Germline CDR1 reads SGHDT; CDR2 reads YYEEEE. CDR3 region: CASSLGQPNEKLFF. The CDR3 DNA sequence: TGTGCCAGCAGCCTGGGACAGCCCAATGAAAAACTGTTTTTT. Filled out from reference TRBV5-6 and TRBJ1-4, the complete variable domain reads DAGVTQSPTHLIKTRGQQVTLRCSPKSGHDTVSWYQQALGQGPQFIFQYYEEEERQRGNFPDRFSGHQFPNYSSELNVNALLLGDSALYLCASSLGQPNEKLFFGSGTQLSVL.

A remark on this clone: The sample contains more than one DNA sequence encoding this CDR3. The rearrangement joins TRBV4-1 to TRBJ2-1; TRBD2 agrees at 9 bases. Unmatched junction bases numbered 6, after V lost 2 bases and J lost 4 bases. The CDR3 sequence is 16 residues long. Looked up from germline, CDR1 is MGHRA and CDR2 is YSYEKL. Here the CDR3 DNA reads TGCGCCAGCAGCCAACCCGGCACTAGCGGGTACAATGAGCAGTTCTTC. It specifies CASSQPGTSGYNEQFF.

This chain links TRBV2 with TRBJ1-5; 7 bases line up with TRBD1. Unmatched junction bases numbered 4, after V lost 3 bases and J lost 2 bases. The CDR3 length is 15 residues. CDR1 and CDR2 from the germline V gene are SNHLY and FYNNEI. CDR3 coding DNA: TGTGCCAGCAGTGATTGGACAGGCGGCAATCAGCCCCAGCATTTT. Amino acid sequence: CASSDWTGGNQPQHF.

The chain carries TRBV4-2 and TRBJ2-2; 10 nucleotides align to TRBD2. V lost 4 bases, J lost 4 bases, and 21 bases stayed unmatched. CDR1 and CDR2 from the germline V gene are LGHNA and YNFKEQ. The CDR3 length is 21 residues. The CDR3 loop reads CASSRLTGAPLAGEFTGELFF. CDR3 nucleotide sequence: TGTGCCAGCAGCCGTCTTACCGGGGCCCCCCTAGCGGGAGAATTCACCGGGGAGCTGTTTTTT.

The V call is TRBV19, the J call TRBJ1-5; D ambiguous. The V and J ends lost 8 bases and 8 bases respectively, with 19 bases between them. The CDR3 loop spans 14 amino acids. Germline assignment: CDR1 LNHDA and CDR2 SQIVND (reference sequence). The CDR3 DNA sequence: TGTGCCAGTTCCAGTTCCGGTCTCCGAGAGCCCCAGCATTTT. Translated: CASSSSGLREPQHF.

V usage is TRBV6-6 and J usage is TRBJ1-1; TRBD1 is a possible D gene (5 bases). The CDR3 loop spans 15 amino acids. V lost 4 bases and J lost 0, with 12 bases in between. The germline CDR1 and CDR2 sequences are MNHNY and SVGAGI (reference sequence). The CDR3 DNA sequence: TGTGCCAGCAGTTCCCCCGGGGGAATGAACACTGAAGCTTTCTTT. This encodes CASSSPGGMNTEAFF.

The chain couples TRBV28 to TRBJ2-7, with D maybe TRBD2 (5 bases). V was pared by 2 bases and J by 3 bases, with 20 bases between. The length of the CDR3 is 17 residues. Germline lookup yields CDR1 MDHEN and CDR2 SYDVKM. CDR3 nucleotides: TGTGCCAGCAGTTTAGAGGGTCCCTCAGTGTTCGGCTACGAGCAGTACTTC. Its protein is CASSLEGPSVFGYEQYF.

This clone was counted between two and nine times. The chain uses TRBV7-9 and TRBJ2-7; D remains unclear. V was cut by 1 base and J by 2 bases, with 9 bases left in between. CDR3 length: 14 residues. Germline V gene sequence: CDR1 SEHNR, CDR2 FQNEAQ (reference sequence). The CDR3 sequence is CASSLDPGTYEQYF. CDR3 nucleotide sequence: TGTGCCAGCAGCTTAGATCCAGGAACCTACGAGCAGTACTTC.

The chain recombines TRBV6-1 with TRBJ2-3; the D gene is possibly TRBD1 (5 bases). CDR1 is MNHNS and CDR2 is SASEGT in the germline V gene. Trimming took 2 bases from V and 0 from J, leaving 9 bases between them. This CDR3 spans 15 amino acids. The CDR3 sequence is CASSEQGTSTDTQYF. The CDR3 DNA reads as TGTGCCAGCAGTGAACAGGGAACTAGCACAGATACGCAGTATTTT.

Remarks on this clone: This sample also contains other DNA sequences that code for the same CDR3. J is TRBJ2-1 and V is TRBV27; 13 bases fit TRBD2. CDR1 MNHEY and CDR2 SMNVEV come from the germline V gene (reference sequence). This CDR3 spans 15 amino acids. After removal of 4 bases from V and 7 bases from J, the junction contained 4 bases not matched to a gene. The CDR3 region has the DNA TGTGCCAGCAGTTCAGGACTAGCGGGAGTAAATGAGCAGTTCTTC. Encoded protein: CASSSGLAGVNEQFF.

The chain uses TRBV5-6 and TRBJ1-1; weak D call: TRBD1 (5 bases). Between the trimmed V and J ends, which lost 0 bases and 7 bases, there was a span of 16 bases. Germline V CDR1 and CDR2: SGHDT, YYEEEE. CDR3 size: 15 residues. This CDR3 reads CASSLDRTEQGEAFF. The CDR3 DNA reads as TGTGCCAGCAGCTTGGACCGGACGGAGCAGGGTGAAGCTTTCTTT.

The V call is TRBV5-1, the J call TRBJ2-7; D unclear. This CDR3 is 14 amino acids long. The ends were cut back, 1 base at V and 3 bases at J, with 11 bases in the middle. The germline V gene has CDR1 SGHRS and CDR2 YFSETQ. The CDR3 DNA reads TGCGCCAGCAGCTTGAGTAGCACCATCTACGAGCAGTACTTC. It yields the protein CASSLSSTIYEQYF.

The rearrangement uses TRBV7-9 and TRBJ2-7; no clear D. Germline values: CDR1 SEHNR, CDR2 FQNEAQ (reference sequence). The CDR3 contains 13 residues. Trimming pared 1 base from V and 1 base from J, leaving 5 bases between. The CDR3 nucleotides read TGTGCCAGCAGCTTAGATCAATCCTACGAGCAGTACTTC. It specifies CASSLDQSYEQYF.

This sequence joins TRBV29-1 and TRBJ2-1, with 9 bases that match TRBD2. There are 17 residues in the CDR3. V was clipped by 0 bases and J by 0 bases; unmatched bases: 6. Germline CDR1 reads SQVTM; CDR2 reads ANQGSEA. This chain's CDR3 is CSVEDLGGRGSYNEQFF. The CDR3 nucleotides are TGCAGCGTTGAAGATCTTGGCGGGAGGGGCTCCTACAATGAGCAGTTCTTC.

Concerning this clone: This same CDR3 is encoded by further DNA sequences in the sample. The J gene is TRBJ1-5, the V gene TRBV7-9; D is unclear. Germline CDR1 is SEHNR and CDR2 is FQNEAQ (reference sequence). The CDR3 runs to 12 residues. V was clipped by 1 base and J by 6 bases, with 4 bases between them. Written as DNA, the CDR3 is TGTGCCAGCAGCTTAGAAGGTCAGCCCCAGCATTTT. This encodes CASSLEGQPQHF.

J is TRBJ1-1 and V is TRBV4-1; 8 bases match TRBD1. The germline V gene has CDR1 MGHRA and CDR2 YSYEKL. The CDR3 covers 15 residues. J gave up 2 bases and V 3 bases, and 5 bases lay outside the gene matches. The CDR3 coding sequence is TGCGCCAGCAGCCACAGACAGGGGCGAAACACTGAAGCTTTCTTT. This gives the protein CASSHRQGRNTEAFF.

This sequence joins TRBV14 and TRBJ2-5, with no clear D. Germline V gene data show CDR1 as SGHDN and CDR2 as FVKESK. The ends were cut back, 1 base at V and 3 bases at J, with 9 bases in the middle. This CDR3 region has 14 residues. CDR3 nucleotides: TGTGCCAGCAGCCAAGTCTCCTTCGAAGAGACCCAGTACTTC. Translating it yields CASSQVSFEETQYF.

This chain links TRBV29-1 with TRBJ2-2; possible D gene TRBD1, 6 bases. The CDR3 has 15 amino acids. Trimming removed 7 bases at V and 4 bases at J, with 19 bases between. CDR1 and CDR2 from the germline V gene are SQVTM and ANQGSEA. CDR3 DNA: TGCAGCGCTAAGGACCGGGACATGGGCACCGGGGAGCTGTTTTTT. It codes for CSAKDRDMGTGELFF.

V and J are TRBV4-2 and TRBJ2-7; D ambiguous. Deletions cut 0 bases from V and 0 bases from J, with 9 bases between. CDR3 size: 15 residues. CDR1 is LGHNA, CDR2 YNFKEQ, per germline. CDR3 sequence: CASSQDRSSSYEQYF. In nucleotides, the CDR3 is TGTGCCAGCAGCCAAGATCGGTCCAGCTCCTACGAGCAGTACTTC.

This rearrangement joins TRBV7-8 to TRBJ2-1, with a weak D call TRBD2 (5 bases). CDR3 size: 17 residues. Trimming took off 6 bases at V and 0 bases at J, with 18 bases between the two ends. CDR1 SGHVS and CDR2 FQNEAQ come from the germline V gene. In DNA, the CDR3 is TGTGCCAGCAGTCCACGCGGCTTGGGGAGCTCCTACAATGAGCAGTTCTTC. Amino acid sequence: CASSPRGLGSSYNEQFF.

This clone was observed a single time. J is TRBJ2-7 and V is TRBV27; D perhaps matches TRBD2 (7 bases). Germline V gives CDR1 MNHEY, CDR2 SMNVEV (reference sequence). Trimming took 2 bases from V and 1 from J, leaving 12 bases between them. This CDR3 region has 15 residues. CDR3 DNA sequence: TGTGCCAGCAGTTTAGGAGGGGGGGGGTCCTACGAGCAGTACTTC. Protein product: CASSLGGGGSYEQYF.